The subject of this entry is one T cell receptor (beta chain). Antigen: not known. Deletions cut 5 bases from V and 2 bases from J, with 19 bases between. The CDR3 is 18 residues long. Germline CDR1 reads LNHNV; CDR2 reads YYDKDF (reference sequence). The sample belongs to a study of post-analysis software for immune sequencing data. Study-wide points: Elevated frequency relative to controls characterized four or five TRBV segments in patients, TRBV5-6, TRBV5-1 and TRBV20-1 among them.

cDNA libraries of TCR beta carried unique molecular identifiers. TCRdb recomputed calls from the PCR reads with MiXCR, one row per CDR3 protein. The repertoire holds 600,000 to 750,000 distinct CDR3 sequences, with 55% to 60% as singletons. Sequencing was performed on blood. This sequence was found in a girl aged 2 to 9 with multiple sclerosis. The J gene is TRBJ2-6, the V gene TRBV15; perhaps TRBD1 as D (5 bases). For the CDR3, the DNA is TGTGCCACCAGCTCCCCCAGTGGCAGGGAAACTGGGGCCAACGTCCTGACTTTC. As protein: CATSSPSGRETGANVLTF.